This TCR beta chain originates from a study of spatial heterogeneity in lung cancer (dated by TCRdb to about 2019). With regard to the full study: The donors were some 76 patients from the lung TRACERx cohort who had early-stage, untreated non-small cell lung cancer. Follow-up PBMC samples were sequenced whenever available, and the median time to follow-up was 2 to 3 years after resection. More beta-chain than alpha-chain transcripts were consistently detected, likely reflecting higher beta-chain transcript abundance. In the raw uncorrected reads, each unique combination of TCR and UMI appeared more than ten times on average. In non-small cell lung cancer, the study quantitatively compared TCR alpha and beta repertoires across several tumor regions, matched nontumor lung, and blood. TCR repertoire features were related to nonsynonymous mutation counts determined by whole-exome sequencing of tumor tissue. Both alpha and beta chains were TCR-sequenced in samples taken at surgery, namely 220 tumor regions, around 64 matched nontumor lung samples and over 55 PBMC samples. The research as a whole found: Ubiquitous expanded tumor TCRs were detected in blood more often at tumor resection than at routine follow-up. Confirming at a functional level the hypothesis that regional TCRs recognize regional mutations was considered to require additional single-cell paired TCR alpha and beta sequencing. Comparisons of baseline and follow-up blood repertoires included only 14 patients.

This clonotype has just a few counts. It lacks a known antigen. Base quality data are lacking; no much larger clone is found one base away. The sample's time point label, in plain terms: blood at routine non-recurrence follow-up after resection. TCR sequencing used whole RNA extracted from tumor and nontumor lung tissue, or from cryopreserved PBMC samples, without cell sorting. Only patients with enough RNA available from two or more tumor regions were chosen for TCR sequencing. The library was made by 5' RACE. Sequenced using a NextSeq 500. To allow correction of PCR and sequencing errors, the TCR library protocol tagged every TCR cDNA molecule with a unique molecular identifier. As for the original processing: TCR identification, UMI-based error correction and CDR3 extraction were performed with Decombinator tools. TCRs above a frequency of 2 per 1,000, corresponding to the top 1% of the tumor frequency distribution, were defined as expanded. Each repertoire was subsampled 100 times to 5,000 TCRs, after which Renyi diversity was computed with the R vegan package. To build CDR3 similarity networks, amino acid triplet string-kernel similarity was used, and CDR3s were connected when their pairwise similarity was above 0.82. Starting from the raw public reads, TCRdb applied fastp trimming at Q25, assembled clones with MiXCR and retained in-frame beta chains. Each record represents a unique CDR3 protein, reported with the most common genes and DNA among its rows. The V and J calls were not made by the authors but by TCRdb's processing. The sample records 25,000 to 30,000 distinct CDR3 sequences, 5% to 6.5% of which are singletons. Roughly a fifth of the sample belongs to the ten largest clones.

The sample here was PBMCs, taken at follow-up. This TCR derives from a male donor with early-stage non-small cell lung cancer.

The sequenced DNA is TGTGCCAGCAGCTTAGATCGCCAGGATTCGAACACTGAAGCTTTCTTT. Its translation reads: CASSLDRQDSNTEAFF. This chain is built from TRBV7-9 and TRBJ1-1, with an unclear D gene assignment. Trimming at the junction amounts to 1 base on V and 1 base on J, and the germline ends lie 13 bases apart. The CDR3 runs 16 amino acids, cysteine and phenylalanine included. Just CDR3 DNA is preserved here, 48 bases in frame from base 1. CDR1 SEHNR and CDR2 FQNEAQ are derived from the germline V gene (reference sequence).